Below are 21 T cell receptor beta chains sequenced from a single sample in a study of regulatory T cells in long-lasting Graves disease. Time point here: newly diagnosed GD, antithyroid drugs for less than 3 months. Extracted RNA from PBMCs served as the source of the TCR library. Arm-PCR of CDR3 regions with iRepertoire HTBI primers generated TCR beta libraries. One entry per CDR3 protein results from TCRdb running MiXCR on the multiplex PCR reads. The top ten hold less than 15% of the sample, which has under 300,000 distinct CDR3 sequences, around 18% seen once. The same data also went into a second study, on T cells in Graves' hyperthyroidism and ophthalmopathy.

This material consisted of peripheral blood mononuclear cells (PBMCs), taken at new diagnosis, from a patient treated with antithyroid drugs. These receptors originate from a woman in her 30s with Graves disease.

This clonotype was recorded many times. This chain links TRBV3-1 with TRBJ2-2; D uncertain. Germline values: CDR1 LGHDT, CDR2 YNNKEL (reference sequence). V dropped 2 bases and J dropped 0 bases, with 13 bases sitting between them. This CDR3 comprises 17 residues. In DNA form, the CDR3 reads TGTGCCAGCAGCCAATGGGGAATACTTTCGAACACCGGGGAGCTGTTTTTT. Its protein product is CASSQWGILSNTGELFF.

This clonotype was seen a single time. This CDR3 is CASSPNAGQDSYEQYF. In DNA form, the CDR3 reads TGTGCCAGCAGTCCGAATGCTGGACAGGATTCGTACGAGCAGTACTTC. The rearrangement joins TRBV27 to TRBJ2-7; 7 positions match TRBD1. The germline gives CDR1 MNHEY, CDR2 SMNVEV (reference sequence). This CDR3 is built from 16 residues. Trimming cost V 5 bases and J 4 bases; bases outside gene matches: 14.

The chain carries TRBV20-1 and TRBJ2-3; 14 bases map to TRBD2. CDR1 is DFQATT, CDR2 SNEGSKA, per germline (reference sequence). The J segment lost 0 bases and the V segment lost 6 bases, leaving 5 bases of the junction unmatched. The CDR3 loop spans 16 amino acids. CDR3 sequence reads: CSASTSGGASTDTQYF. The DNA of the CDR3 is TGCAGTGCGTCGACTAGCGGGGGGGCCAGCACAGATACGCAGTATTTT.

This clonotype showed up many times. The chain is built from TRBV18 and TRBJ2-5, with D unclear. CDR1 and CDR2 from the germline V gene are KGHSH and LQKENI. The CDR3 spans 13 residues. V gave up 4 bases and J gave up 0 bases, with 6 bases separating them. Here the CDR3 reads CASSQVYQETQYF. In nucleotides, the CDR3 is TGTGCCAGCTCACAAGTATACCAAGAGACCCAGTACTTC.

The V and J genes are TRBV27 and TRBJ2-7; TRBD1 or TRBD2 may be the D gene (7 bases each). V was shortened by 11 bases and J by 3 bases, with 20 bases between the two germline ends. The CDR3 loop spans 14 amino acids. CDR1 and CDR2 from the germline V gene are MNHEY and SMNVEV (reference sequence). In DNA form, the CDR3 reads TGTGCCTGCCGTCGGGGAGGGGGCATCTACGAGCAGTACTTC. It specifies CACRRGGGIYEQYF.

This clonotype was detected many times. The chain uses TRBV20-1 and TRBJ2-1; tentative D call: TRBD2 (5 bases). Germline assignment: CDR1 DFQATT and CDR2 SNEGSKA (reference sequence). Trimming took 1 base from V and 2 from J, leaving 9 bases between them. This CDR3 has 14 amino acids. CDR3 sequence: CSARVPAAYNEQFF. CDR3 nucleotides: TGCAGTGCTAGAGTACCAGCGGCCTACAATGAGCAGTTCTTC.

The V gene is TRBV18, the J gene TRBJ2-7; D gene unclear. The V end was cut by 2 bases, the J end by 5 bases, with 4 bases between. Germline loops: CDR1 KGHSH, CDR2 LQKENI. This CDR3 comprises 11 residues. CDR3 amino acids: CASSPGDEQYF. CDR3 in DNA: TGTGCCAGCTCACCAGGGGACGAGCAGTACTTC.

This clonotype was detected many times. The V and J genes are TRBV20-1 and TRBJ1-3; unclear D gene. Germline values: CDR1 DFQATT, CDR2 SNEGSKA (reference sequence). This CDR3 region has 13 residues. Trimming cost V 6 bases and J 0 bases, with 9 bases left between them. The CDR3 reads CSARRYSGNTIYF. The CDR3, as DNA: TGCAGTGCCCGACGGTACTCTGGAAACACCATATATTTT.

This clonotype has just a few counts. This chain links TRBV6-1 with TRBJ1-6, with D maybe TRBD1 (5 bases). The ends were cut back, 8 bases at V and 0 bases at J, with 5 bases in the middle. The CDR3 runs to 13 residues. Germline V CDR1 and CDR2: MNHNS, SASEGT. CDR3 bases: TGTGCCAGCCAGGGCTCCTATAATTCACCCCTCCACTTT. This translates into CASQGSYNSPLHF.

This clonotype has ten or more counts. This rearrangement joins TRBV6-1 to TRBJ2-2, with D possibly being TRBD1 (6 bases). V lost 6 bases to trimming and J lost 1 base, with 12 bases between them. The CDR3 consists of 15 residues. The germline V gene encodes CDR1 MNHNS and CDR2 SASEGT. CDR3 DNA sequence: TGTGCCAGCAGGACCCCGACAGGGAACACCGGGGAGCTGTTTTTT. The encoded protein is CASRTPTGNTGELFF.

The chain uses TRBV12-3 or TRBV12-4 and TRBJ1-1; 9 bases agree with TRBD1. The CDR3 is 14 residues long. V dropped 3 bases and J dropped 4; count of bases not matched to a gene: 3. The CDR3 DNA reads TGTGCCAGCAGTTTCCAACAGGGGGCCACTGAAGCTTTCTTT. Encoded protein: CASSFQQGATEAFF.

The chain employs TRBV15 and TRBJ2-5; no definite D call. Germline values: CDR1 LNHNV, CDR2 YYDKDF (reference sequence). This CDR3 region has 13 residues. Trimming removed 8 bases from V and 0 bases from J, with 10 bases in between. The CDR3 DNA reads TGTGCCACCGGCGCCCGGTACCAAGAGACCCAGTACTTC. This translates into CATGARYQETQYF.

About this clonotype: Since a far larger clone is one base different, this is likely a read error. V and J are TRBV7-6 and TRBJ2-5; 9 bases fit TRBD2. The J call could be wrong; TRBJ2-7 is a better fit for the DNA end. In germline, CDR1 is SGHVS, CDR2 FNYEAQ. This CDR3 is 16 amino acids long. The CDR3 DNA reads TGTGCCGGCAGCTTAGCGGGGCGGGGGGGCCTTTACGAGCAGTACTTC. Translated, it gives CAGSLAGRGGLYEQYF.

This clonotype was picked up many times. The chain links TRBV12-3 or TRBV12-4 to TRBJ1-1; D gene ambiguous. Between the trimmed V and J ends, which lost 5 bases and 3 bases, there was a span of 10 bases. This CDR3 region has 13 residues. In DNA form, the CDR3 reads TGTGCCAGCAGTCCAGGCTTTTACACTGAAGCTTTCTTT. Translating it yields CASSPGFYTEAFF.

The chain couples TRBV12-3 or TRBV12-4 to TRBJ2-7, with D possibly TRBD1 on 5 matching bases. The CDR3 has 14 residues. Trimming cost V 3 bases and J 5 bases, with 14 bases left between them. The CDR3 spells CASSLMAGRDEQYF. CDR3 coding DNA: TGTGCCAGCAGTTTGATGGCAGGGCGAGACGAGCAGTACTTC.

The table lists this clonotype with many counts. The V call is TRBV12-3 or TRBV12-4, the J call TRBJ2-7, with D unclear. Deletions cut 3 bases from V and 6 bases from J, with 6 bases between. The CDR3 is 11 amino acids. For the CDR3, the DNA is TGTGCCAGCAGTTTGCAGCTCGAGCAGTACTTC. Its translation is CASSLQLEQYF.

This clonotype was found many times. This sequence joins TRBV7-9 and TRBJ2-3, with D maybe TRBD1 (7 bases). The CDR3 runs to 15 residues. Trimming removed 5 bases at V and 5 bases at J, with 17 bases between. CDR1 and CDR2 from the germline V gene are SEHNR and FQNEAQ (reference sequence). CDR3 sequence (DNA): TGTGCCAGCAGCGCGACAGGGAGGTGGCAAGATACGCAGTATTTT. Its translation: CASSATGRWQDTQYF.

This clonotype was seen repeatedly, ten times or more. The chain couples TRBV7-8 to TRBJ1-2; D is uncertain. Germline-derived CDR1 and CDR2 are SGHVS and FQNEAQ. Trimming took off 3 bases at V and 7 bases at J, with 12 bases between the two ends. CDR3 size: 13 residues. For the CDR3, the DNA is TGTGCCAGCAGCTTCACCCGTACGGGTGGCTACACCTTC. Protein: CASSFTRTGGYTF. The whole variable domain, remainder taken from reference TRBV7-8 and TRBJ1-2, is GAGVSQSPRYKVAKRGQDVALRCDPISGHVSLFWYQQALGQGPEFLTYFQNEAQLDKSGLPSDRFFAERPEGSVSTLKIQRTQQEDSAVYLCASSFTRTGGYTFGSGTRLTVV.

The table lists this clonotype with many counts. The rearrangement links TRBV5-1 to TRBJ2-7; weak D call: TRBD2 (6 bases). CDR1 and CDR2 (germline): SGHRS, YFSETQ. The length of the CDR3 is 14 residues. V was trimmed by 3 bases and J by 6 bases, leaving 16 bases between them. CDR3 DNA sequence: TGCGCCAGCAGCTCGAGGGTAGGAGGGAGCGAGCAGTACTTC. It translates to CASSSRVGGSEQYF.

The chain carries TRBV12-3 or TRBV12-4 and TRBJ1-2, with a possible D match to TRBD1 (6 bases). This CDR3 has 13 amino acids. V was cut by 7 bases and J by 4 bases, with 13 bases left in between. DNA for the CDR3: TGTGCCAGCACCTGGGGGGCTAGCTATGGCTACACCTTC. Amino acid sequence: CASTWGASYGYTF.

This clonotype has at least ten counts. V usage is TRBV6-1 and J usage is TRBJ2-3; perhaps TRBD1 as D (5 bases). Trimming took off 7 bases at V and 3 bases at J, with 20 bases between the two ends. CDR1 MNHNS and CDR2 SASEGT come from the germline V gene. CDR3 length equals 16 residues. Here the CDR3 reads CASTPSHRMSTDTQYF. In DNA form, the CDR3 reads TGTGCCAGCACCCCGTCCCACAGGATGAGTACAGATACGCAGTATTTT.